The 8 T cell receptor beta chains below come from one sample, sequenced in a study of blood T cell repertoires in COVID-19. The table came from immunoSEQ multiplex PCR; TCRdb's copy has only in-frame clones and leaves some out. The repertoire holds roughly 120,000 clones, with about 86% as singletons. The sequencing input was peripheral blood. The source is a woman aged 50 to 65 with active or convalescent COVID-19.

In this sample, this clone turned up a few times. This chain links TRBV4-1 with TRBJ1-2, with D perhaps matching TRBD1 (6 bases). The V end lost 0 bases, the J end lost 10 bases, and 12 bases lay between the germline ends. The CDR3 has 13 amino acids. Germline V gives CDR1 MGHRA, CDR2 YSYEKL. The CDR3 sequence is CASSQERTEAYTF. CDR3 sequence (DNA): TGCGCCAGCAGCCAAGAACGGACAGAGGCCTACACCTTC.

V and J are TRBV27 and TRBJ2-7; maybe TRBD2 (5 bases). The CDR3 totals 14 residues. V dropped 5 bases and J dropped 2 bases, with 13 bases sitting between them. Germline V gene sequence: CDR1 MNHEY, CDR2 SMNVEV (reference sequence). The CDR3 sequence is CASSGPGLPYEQYF. CDR3 DNA: TGTGCCAGCAGTGGCCCCGGACTTCCCTACGAGCAGTACTTC.

This clone appeared a single time. The rearrangement uses TRBV7-2 and TRBJ1-5; D gene uncertain. Between the trimmed V and J ends, which lost 1 base and 0 bases, there was a span of 7 bases. The CDR3 has 15 residues. CDR1 and CDR2 (germline): SGHTA, FQGNSA. The CDR3 DNA is TGTGCCAGCAGCTTAGGAGAATATAGCAATCAGCCCCAGCATTTT. It encodes CASSLGEYSNQPQHF. Variable domain in full (rest from reference TRBV7-2 and TRBJ1-5): GAGVSQSPSNKVTEKGKDVELRCDPISGHTALYWYRQSLGQGLEFLIYFQGNSAPDKSGLPSDRFSAERTGGSVSTLTIQRTQQEDSAVYLCASSLGEYSNQPQHFGDGTRLSIL.

This chain links TRBV6-1 with TRBJ2-3; 7 nucleotides line up with TRBD1. The CDR3 spans 15 residues. The germline V gene encodes CDR1 MNHNS and CDR2 SASEGT. Losses at the gene ends were 2 bases for V and 2 bases for J; bases not matched to a gene: 4. The CDR3 DNA reads TGTGCCAGCAGTGAATTACAGGGGTACACAGATACGCAGTATTTT. Translating it yields CASSELQGYTDTQYF.

V and J are TRBV6-5 and TRBJ1-2; 10 nucleotides line up with TRBD1. With 7 bases clipped from V and 4 bases from J, the junction kept 9 bases outside the gene matches. Germline CDR1 and CDR2: MNHEY and SVGAGI. CDR3 size: 15 residues. The CDR3, as DNA: TGTGCCAGCATCAAGGGGACAGGGGTGACCTATGGCTACACCTTC. This codes for CASIKGTGVTYGYTF.

The chain combines TRBV9 with TRBJ2-2; 9 nucleotides agree with TRBD2. The V gene end was trimmed by 3 bases and the J gene end by 3 bases; junction bases not matched to a gene: 6. The germline V gene has CDR1 SGDLS and CDR2 YYNGEE. The CDR3 extends over 16 amino acids. CDR3 in DNA: TGTGCCAGCAGCGGGGCGACTAGCGGATACACCGGGGAGCTGTTTTTT. Residues: CASSGATSGYTGELFF.

The chain links TRBV11-2 to TRBJ1-1; no firm D call. V lost 2 bases to trimming and J lost 6 bases, with 16 bases between them. Germline V lookup: CDR1 SGHAT, CDR2 FQNNGV. This CDR3 is 15 amino acids long. This CDR3 is CASSLSSPVSAEAFF. The CDR3 bases are TGTGCCAGCAGCTTAAGTTCCCCAGTCAGCGCTGAAGCTTTCTTT.

The V and J genes are TRBV3-1 (or the pseudogene TRBV3-2) and TRBJ2-5; D call uncertain. V shed 3 bases and J shed 5 bases, with 19 bases lying between them. Germline assignment: CDR1 LGHDT and CDR2 YNNKEL (reference sequence). The CDR3 covers 16 residues. CDR3 amino acids: CASSHRGALLSETQYF. CDR3 in DNA: TGTGCCAGCAGCCACCGAGGAGCACTTTTGTCGGAGACCCAGTACTTC.